A single sample gave rise to the 24 T cell receptor beta chains below, sequenced in a study of CD8+ T cells in alopecia areata. The treatment is: oral pan-JAK inhibitor, 5-10 mg twice daily. The authors extracted RNA and reverse transcribed it into cDNA as the sequencing template. Method: immunoSEQ multiplex PCR; TCRdb's copy keeps in-frame clones and lacks some. This sample has over 100,000 clones, with approximately 53% found just once. The sequencing used CD4+ T cells sorted from blood, collected at week 4, from a patient treated with tofacitinib. These receptors were collected from a human donor with alopecia areata.

The chain has TRBV5-1 and TRBJ2-3; D unresolved. V shed 4 bases and J shed 6 bases, with 9 bases lying between them. The V gene's germline CDR1 is SGHRS and CDR2 YFSETQ. The CDR3 is made up of 12 amino acids. As DNA, the CDR3 is TGCGCCAGCAGCCCCGACCTCGATACGCAGTATTTT. Translating it yields CASSPDLDTQYF.

The chain uses TRBV5-1 and TRBJ2-5; TRBD1 aligns across 7 bases. The trim removed 4 bases at V and 2 bases at J, leaving 5 bases unmatched. The CDR3 loop spans 14 amino acids. CDR1 SGHRS and CDR2 YFSETQ come from the germline V gene. CDR3 protein: CASSTGQAQETQYF. CDR3 nucleotide sequence: TGCGCCAGCAGCACCGGACAGGCGCAAGAGACCCAGTACTTC. The full variable domain, in which reference TRBV5-1 and TRBJ2-5 provide the parts outside the CDR3, is KAGVTQTPRYLIKTRGQQVTLSCSPISGHRSVSWYQQTPGQGLQFLFEYFSETQRNKGNFPGRFSGRQFSNSRSEMNVSTLELGDSALYLCASSTGQAQETQYFGPGTRLLVL.

This clone appeared a few times. V and J are TRBV5-1 and TRBJ2-2; unclear D gene. Germline CDR1 and CDR2: SGHRS and YFSETQ. The CDR3 is 14 amino acids. Trimming left V 0 bases short and J 4 bases short, with 7 bases between. For the CDR3, the DNA is TGCGCCAGCAGCTTGGCCCCAACCACCGGGGAGCTGTTTTTT. Its protein product is CASSLAPTTGELFF. Looking up the rest from reference TRBV5-1 and TRBJ2-2 gives the full variable domain: KAGVTQTPRYLIKTRGQQVTLSCSPISGHRSVSWYQQTPGQGLQFLFEYFSETQRNKGNFPGRFSGRQFSNSRSEMNVSTLELGDSALYLCASSLAPTTGELFFGEGSRLTVL.

The chain joins TRBV6-5 to TRBJ2-7; 11 bases fit TRBD2. V was clipped by 6 bases and J by 5 bases; unmatched bases: 9. The V gene's germline CDR1 is MNHEY and CDR2 SVGAGI. CDR3 length equals 15 residues. CDR3 in DNA: TGTGCCAGCAGAAGAACCGGGACTAGCGGTAACGAGCAGTACTTC. Residues: CASRRTGTSGNEQYF.

In this sample, this clone turned up a few times. This chain connects TRBV9 to TRBJ1-1, with D hard to call. Trimming cost V 4 bases and J 6 bases, with 13 bases left between them. Germline V lookup: CDR1 SGDLS, CDR2 YYNGEE. The length of the CDR3 is 13 residues. The chain's CDR3 is CASSPSLVAEAFF. The DNA of the CDR3 is TGTGCCAGCAGCCCCTCCTTAGTAGCTGAAGCTTTCTTT.

The sample holds a few counts of this clone. The genes are TRBV11-2 and TRBJ1-2; unclear D gene. Trimming removed 5 bases at V and 3 bases at J, with 16 bases between. The CDR3 consists of 15 residues. Germline lookup yields CDR1 SGHAT and CDR2 FQNNGV. Here the CDR3 reads CASSRGHTGDYGYTF. In nucleotides, the CDR3 is TGTGCCAGCAGCCGCGGCCATACCGGGGACTATGGCTACACCTTC.

This sequence joins TRBV7-2 and TRBJ2-1; 7 nucleotides align to TRBD1. The length of the CDR3 is 15 residues. The V gene end was trimmed by 2 bases and the J gene end by 12 bases; junction bases not matched to a gene: 13. Germline CDR1 and CDR2: SGHTA and FQGNSA. The CDR3 is CASSLNEGQPRGQFF. The CDR3 coding sequence is TGTGCCAGCAGCTTAAATGAGGGACAGCCGAGGGGGCAGTTCTTC.

J is TRBJ1-1 and V is TRBV30, with D possibly TRBD1 on 6 matching bases. The V gene lost 3 bases and the J gene lost 5 bases, with 16 bases spanning the gap. The CDR3 is 14 residues long. Germline V gives CDR1 GTSNPN, CDR2 SVGIG (reference sequence). The CDR3 here is CAWRPPRGGTEAFF. The CDR3 bases are TGTGCCTGGAGGCCCCCCAGGGGAGGGACTGAAGCTTTCTTT.

The chain has TRBV5-4 and TRBJ1-2, with TRBD1 identical over 7 bases. The CDR3 is 13 amino acids. V lost 3 bases to trimming and J lost 5 bases; unmatched junction nucleotides: 4. In germline, CDR1 is SGHNT, CDR2 YYREEE (reference sequence). CDR3 coding DNA: TGTGCCAGCAGCTCCACAGGGGTGTATGGCTACACCTTC. It specifies CASSSTGVYGYTF.

The chain combines TRBV2 with TRBJ2-7, with TRBD2 as a possible D gene (6 bases). The CDR3 extends over 14 amino acids. In germline, CDR1 is SNHLY, CDR2 FYNNEI. V was clipped by 6 bases and J by 5 bases, with 17 bases between them. The chain's CDR3 is CASRSQPGGNEQYF. The DNA of the CDR3 is TGTGCCAGCAGGAGCCAGCCAGGCGGGAACGAGCAGTACTTC.

J is TRBJ2-7 and V is TRBV29-1, with D possibly matching TRBD1 (5 bases). The CDR3 runs to 13 residues. Trimming pared 6 bases from V and 4 bases from J, leaving 16 bases between. Germline assignment: CDR1 SQVTM and CDR2 ANQGSEA. The CDR3 nucleotides read TGCAGCGTAACAGGTCAAAGGGCTTACGAGCAGTACTTC. Translating it yields CSVTGQRAYEQYF.

J is TRBJ2-7 and V is TRBV29-1; TRBD1 matches 8 bases. J was trimmed by 2 bases and V by 5 bases; bases with no gene match: 2. This CDR3 contains 12 residues. CDR1 is SQVTM, CDR2 ANQGSEA, per germline. CDR3 sequence (DNA): TGCAGCGTTTGGGGACAGGCCTACGAGCAGTACTTC. It specifies CSVWGQAYEQYF.

The V call is TRBV30, the J call TRBJ2-1; D not certain. The CDR3 covers 17 residues. V dropped 3 bases and J dropped 7 bases, with 25 bases sitting between them. Germline-derived CDR1 and CDR2 are GTSNPN and SVGIG (reference sequence). The CDR3: CAWSQTRGGWMRNEQFF. The CDR3, as DNA: TGTGCCTGGAGCCAGACCCGAGGTGGGTGGATGAGGAATGAGCAGTTCTTC.

The CDR3 DNA is TGCAGCGCCAGATCCATTGGGGATACGCAGTATTTT. Its protein product is CSARSIGDTQYF. The J gene is TRBJ2-3, the V gene TRBV29-1; D gene unclear. Looked up from germline, CDR1 is SQVTM and CDR2 is ANQGSEA. V dropped 7 bases and J dropped 6 bases, with 14 bases sitting between them. The CDR3 loop spans 12 amino acids.

The chain carries TRBV7-9 and TRBJ2-3; D perhaps matches TRBD1 (5 bases). The germline V gene encodes CDR1 SEHNR and CDR2 FQNEAQ (reference sequence). This CDR3 has 15 residues. Deletions cut 5 bases from V and 2 bases from J, with 14 bases between. The CDR3 bases are TGTGCCAGCAGCACTGCAGGGCCGAACACAGATACGCAGTATTTT. The encoded protein is CASSTAGPNTDTQYF.

This clone turned up a few times. The V and J genes are TRBV10-1 and TRBJ2-1, with TRBD2 matching over 10 bases. J lost 4 bases, V lost 0 bases, and 6 bases had no gene match. The CDR3 covers 17 residues. Germline assignment: CDR1 WNHNN and CDR2 SYGVQD (reference sequence). The CDR3 here is CASSESGTSGAYNEQFF. The DNA of the CDR3 is TGCGCCAGCAGTGAGTCTGGAACTAGCGGGGCTTACAATGAGCAGTTCTTC.

This chain links TRBV6-5 with TRBJ2-7, with TRBD2 as a possible D gene (6 bases). Deletions cut 4 bases from V and 3 bases from J, with 10 bases between. The CDR3 is 13 amino acids. Germline CDR1 MNHEY, CDR2 SVGAGI. The CDR3 region is CASSFTTSYEQYF. CDR3 DNA: TGTGCCAGCAGTTTTACGACTAGCTACGAGCAGTACTTC.

The V call is TRBV7-9, the J call TRBJ1-2; 7 bases map to TRBD1. The CDR3 is made up of 15 amino acids. CDR1 is SEHNR, CDR2 FQNEAQ, per germline (reference sequence). V shed 5 bases, J shed 8 bases, and the junction held 14 bases outside the gene matches. The DNA of the CDR3 is TGTGCCAGCAGCGCCCTACAGGGGCCACCAGGAGGCTACACCTTC. Translated, it gives CASSALQGPPGGYTF.

The V and J genes are TRBV7-2 and TRBJ2-7; D perhaps matches TRBD1 (6 bases). The V gene's germline CDR1 is SGHTA and CDR2 FQGNSA. The ends were cut back, 2 bases at V and 0 bases at J, with 8 bases in the middle. The CDR3 is 14 residues long. Here the CDR3 reads CASSLQGYSYEQYF. CDR3 in DNA: TGTGCCAGCAGCTTACAGGGGTACTCCTACGAGCAGTACTTC.

This clone was picked up many times. The rearrangement joins TRBV10-3 to TRBJ1-3; no reliable D call. V lost 4 bases, J lost 1 base, and 11 bases lay in between. The CDR3 sequence is 15 residues long. Germline CDR1 and CDR2: ENHRY and SYGVKD. CDR3 loop: CAISASWMSGNTIYF. DNA for the CDR3: TGTGCCATCAGTGCGTCATGGATGTCTGGAAACACCATATATTTT.

The CDR3 loop is CASKRQGPNYGYTF. CDR3 DNA sequence: TGTGCCAGCAAGAGGCAGGGGCCCAACTATGGCTACACCTTC. The genes are TRBV2 and TRBJ1-2; weak D call: TRBD1 (6 bases). Per the germline V gene, CDR1 is SNHLY and CDR2 is FYNNEI. V was cut by 7 bases and J by 2 bases, with 14 bases left in between. The CDR3 extends over 14 amino acids. Complete variable domain (other parts from reference TRBV2 and TRBJ1-2): EPEVTQTPSHQVTQMGQEVILRCVPISNHLYFYWYRQILGQKVEFLVSFYNNEISEKSEIFDDQFSVERPDGSNFTLKIRSTKLEDSAMYFCASKRQGPNYGYTFGSGTRLTVV.

A few counts support this clone. The V and J genes are TRBV5-6 and TRBJ2-1, with 7 bases that match TRBD1. CDR1 is SGHDT and CDR2 is YYEEEE in the germline V gene. The CDR3 is 15 residues long. V gave up 6 bases and J gave up 3 bases; unmatched junction bases: 9. CDR3 amino acids: CASTTGVGGYNEQFF. The CDR3 DNA reads as TGTGCCAGCACCACAGGGGTGGGCGGCTACAATGAGCAGTTCTTC.

This chain connects TRBV25-1 to TRBJ1-6; D ambiguous. The CDR3 is 12 amino acids. CDR1 and CDR2 from the germline V gene are MGHDK and SYGVNS. The ends were cut back, 6 bases at V and 7 bases at J, with 7 bases in the middle. The CDR3 region has the DNA TGTGCCAGCAGATCAATGAATTCACCCCTCCACTTT. Amino acid sequence: CASRSMNSPLHF. The full variable domain, completed using reference TRBV25-1 and TRBJ1-6, is EADIYQTPRYLVIGTGKKITLECSQTMGHDKMYWYQQDPGMELHLIHYSYGVNSTEKGDLSSESTVSRIRTEHFPLTLESARPSHTSQYLCASRSMNSPLHFGNGTRLTVT.

The chain is built from TRBV30 and TRBJ2-3, with unresolved D. The CDR3 loop spans 12 amino acids. Germline V gene sequence: CDR1 GTSNPN, CDR2 SVGIG (reference sequence). V was shortened by 8 bases and J by 0 bases, with 9 bases between the two germline ends. The CDR3 DNA sequence: TGTGCCCGGCACTCTAGCACAGATACGCAGTATTTT. Translating gives CARHSSTDTQYF.